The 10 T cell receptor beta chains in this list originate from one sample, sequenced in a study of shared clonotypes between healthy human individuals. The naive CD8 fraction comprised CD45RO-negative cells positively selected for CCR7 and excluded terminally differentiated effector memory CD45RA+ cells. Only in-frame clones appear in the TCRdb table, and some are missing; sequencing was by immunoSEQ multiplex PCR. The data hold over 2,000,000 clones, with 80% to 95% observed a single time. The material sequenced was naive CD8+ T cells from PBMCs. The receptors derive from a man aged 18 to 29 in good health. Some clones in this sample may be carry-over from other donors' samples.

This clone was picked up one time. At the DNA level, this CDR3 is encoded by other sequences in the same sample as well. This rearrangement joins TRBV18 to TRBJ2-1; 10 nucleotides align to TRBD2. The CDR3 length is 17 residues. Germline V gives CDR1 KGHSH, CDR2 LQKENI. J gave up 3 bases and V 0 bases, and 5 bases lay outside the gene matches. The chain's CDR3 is CASSPPTLAGVYNEQFF. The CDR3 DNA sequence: TGTGCCAGCTCACCACCCACTCTAGCGGGAGTCTACAATGAGCAGTTCTTC.

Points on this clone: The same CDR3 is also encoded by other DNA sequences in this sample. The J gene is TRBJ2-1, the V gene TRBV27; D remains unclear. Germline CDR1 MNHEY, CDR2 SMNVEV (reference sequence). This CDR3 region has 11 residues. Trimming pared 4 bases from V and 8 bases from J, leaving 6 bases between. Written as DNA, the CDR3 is TGTGCCAGCAGTTCGGGTCATGAGCAGTTCTTC. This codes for CASSSGHEQFF.

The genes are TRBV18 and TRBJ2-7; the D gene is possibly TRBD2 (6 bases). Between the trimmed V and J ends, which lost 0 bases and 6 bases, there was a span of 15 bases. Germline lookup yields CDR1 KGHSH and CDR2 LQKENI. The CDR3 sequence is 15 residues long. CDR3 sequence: CASSPPELAQGEQYF. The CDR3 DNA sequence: TGTGCCAGCTCACCACCTGAACTAGCTCAGGGCGAGCAGTACTTC.

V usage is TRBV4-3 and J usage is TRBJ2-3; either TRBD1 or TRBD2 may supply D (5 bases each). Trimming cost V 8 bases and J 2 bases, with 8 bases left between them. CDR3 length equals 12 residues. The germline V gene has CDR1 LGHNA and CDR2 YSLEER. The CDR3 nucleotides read TGCGCCAGCCGGGACCACACAGATACGCAGTATTTT. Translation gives CASRDHTDTQYF.

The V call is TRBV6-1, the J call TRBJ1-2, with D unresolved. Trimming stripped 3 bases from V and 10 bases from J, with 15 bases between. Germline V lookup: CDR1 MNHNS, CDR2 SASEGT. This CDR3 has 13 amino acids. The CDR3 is CASSDAWGVDYTF. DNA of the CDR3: TGTGCCAGCAGTGACGCTTGGGGAGTCGACTACACCTTC.

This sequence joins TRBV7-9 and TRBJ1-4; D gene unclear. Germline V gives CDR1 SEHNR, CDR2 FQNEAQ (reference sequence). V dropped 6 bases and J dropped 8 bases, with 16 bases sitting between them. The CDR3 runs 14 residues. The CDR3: CASRGGQVNEKLFF. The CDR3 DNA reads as TGTGCCAGCAGGGGAGGGCAAGTGAACGAAAAACTGTTTTTT.

The CDR3 coding sequence is TGTGCCAGCAGCTTAAACTATAACTCCTACAATGAGCAGTTCTTC. Residues: CASSLNYNSYNEQFF. This chain connects TRBV7-8 to TRBJ2-1, with unresolved D. The V and J ends lost 2 bases and 0 bases respectively, with 8 bases between them. This CDR3 is built from 15 residues. Germline CDR1 is SGHVS and CDR2 is FQNEAQ.

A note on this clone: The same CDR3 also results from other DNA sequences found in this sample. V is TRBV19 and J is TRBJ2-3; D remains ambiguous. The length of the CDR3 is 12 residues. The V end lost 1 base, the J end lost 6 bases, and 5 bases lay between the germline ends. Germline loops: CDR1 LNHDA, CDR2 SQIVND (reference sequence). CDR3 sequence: CASSIVGDTQYF. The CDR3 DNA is TGTGCCAGTAGTATAGTTGGCGATACGCAGTATTTT. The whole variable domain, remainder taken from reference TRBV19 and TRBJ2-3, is DGGITQSPKYLFRKEGQNVTLSCEQNLNHDAMYWYRQDPGQGLRLIYYSQIVNDFQKGDIAEGYSVSREKKESFPLTVTSAQKNPTAFYLCASSIVGDTQYFGPGTRLTVL.

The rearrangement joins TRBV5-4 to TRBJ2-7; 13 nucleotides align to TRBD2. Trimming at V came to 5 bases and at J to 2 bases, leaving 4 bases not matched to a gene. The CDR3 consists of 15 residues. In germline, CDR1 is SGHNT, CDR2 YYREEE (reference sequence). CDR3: CASRGTSGDPYEQYF. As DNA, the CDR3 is TGTGCCAGCAGGGGGACTAGCGGGGACCCCTACGAGCAGTACTTC.

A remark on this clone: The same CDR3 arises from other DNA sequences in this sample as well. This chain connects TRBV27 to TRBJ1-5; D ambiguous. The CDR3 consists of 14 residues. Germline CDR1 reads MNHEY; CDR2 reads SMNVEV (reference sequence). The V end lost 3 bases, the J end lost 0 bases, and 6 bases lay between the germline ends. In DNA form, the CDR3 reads TGTGCCAGCAGTTTGACGGGTAGCAATCAGCCCCAGCATTTT. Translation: CASSLTGSNQPQHF.